These 5 T cell receptor beta chains originate from one sample sequenced in a study of Tregs in tolerant kidney transplant recipients. The nonmyeloablative bone marrow transplants came from related graft donors, with transient mixed chimerism. Sequencing used immunoSEQ multiplex PCR; TCRdb keeps in-frame clones, though not all of them. The sample features more than 6,000 clones, with 5.5% to 6.5% in its top ten. The input for sequencing was CD4+ T cells from blood (PBMCs), taken 6 months after the transplant. The receptors were gathered from a human patient who received a combined kidney and bone marrow transplant. Some of the T cells may derive from the graft donor.

Remarks on this clone: With the read ending 3 residues before the CDR3 end, the germline J gene is used to fill in that end. The V gene is TRBV28, the J gene TRBJ2-7; 7 bases map to TRBD1. This CDR3 is built from 14 residues. The germline V gene encodes CDR1 MDHEN and CDR2 SYDVKM. With V trimmed by 7 bases and J by 6 bases, 12 bases remained unmatched. The chain's CDR3 is CASTPTGLRIEQYF. The sequenced part of the CDR3 DNA is TGTGCCAGCACCCCGACAGGGCTTCGGATCGAG.

With respect to this clone: The CDR3 extends 3 residues past the end of the read, so its final part is completed from the germline J gene. J is TRBJ1-4 and V is TRBV7-8; no definite D call. Germline V gives CDR1 SGHVS, CDR2 FQNEAQ. The V and J ends lost 5 bases and 8 bases respectively, with 21 bases between them. The CDR3 runs 16 residues. The CDR3 reads CASSPRPAGSVEKLFF. Partial CDR3 DNA: TGTGCCAGCAGCCCGCGACCCGCCGGGTCGGTGGAAAAA. Supplemented by reference TRBV7-8 and TRBJ1-4, the full variable domain reads GAGVSQSPRYKVAKRGQDVALRCDPISGHVSLFWYQQALGQGPEFLTYFQNEAQLDKSGLPSDRFFAERPEGSVSTLKIQRTQQEDSAVYLCASSPRPAGSVEKLFFGSGTQLSVL.

As to this clone: The read ends 3 residues early relative to the CDR3; the germline J gene fills the gap. This sequence joins TRBV18 and TRBJ1-6; no reliable D call. The CDR3 is made up of 15 amino acids. V dropped 3 bases and J dropped 8 bases, with 14 bases sitting between them. CDR1 is KGHSH, CDR2 LQKENI, per germline. The CDR3 DNA, read in part, is TGTGCCAGCTCACCCAACACCGTTCGGGATTCACCC. Protein: CASSPNTVRDSP. The entire CDR3 sequence reads CASSPNTVRDSPLHF.

Comment on this clone: Coverage ceases 3 residues before the CDR3 finishes, and the germline J gene fills in the end. This chain links TRBV5-1 with TRBJ2-5; 10 bases line up with TRBD1. Germline CDR1 SGHRS, CDR2 YFSETQ. J gave up 5 bases and V 4 bases, and 8 bases lay outside the gene matches. The CDR3 has 15 amino acids. Here the CDR3 reads CASSLRTGGPETQYF. The part of the CDR3 DNA that was read is TGCGCCAGCAGCCTCCGGACAGGGGGGCCGGAGACC.

On this clone: From the germline J gene comes the end of the CDR3, since the read stops 3 residues before it. The V call is TRBV30, the J call TRBJ1-6; 8 bases match TRBD1. The CDR3 totals 17 residues. Unmatched junction bases numbered 11, after V lost 4 bases and J lost 3 bases. The germline CDR1 and CDR2 sequences are GTSNPN and SVGIG (reference sequence). CDR3 sequence: CAWNQDRGRFYNSPLHF. CDR3 bases read: TGTGCCTGGAACCAAGACAGGGGACGTTTCTATAATTCACCC.